Presented here are 24 T cell receptor beta chains from one specimen sequenced in a study of control samples from healthy donors and cancer patients. TCRdb keeps only in-frame clones here, not all; method: immunoSEQ multiplex PCR. The repertoire includes 200,000 to 250,000 clones, 85% to 95% of them detected once, and approximately 1.5% sits in the top ten. The sequenced material came from blood. These receptors all come from a man aged 45 to 65 in good health.

This clone has just one count. The chain joins TRBV11-1 to TRBJ1-1; 9 nucleotides line up with TRBD1. Germline CDR1 is SGHAT and CDR2 is FQDESV (reference sequence). The CDR3 sequence is 16 residues long. Trimming removed 0 bases from V and 6 bases from J; junction bases left unmatched: 8. CDR3 sequence reads: CASSLAQGAVRSEAFF. DNA of the CDR3: TGTGCCAGCAGCTTAGCACAGGGGGCTGTTAGGTCTGAAGCTTTCTTT.

The chain has TRBV20-1 and TRBJ1-1; TRBD1 matches 10 bases. After removal of 3 bases from V and 6 bases from J, the junction contained 7 bases not matched to a gene. In germline, CDR1 is DFQATT, CDR2 SNEGSKA (reference sequence). The CDR3 loop spans 14 amino acids. The CDR3 nucleotides are TGCAGTGCTAGTTCAAGACAGGGGGCTTCTGAAGCTTTCTTT. As protein: CSASSRQGASEAFF.

The genes are TRBV18 and TRBJ2-2, with TRBD1 identical over 12 bases. The ends lost 0 bases at V and 5 bases at J; junction bases unmatched: 1. This CDR3 has 16 amino acids. Germline V gene data show CDR1 as KGHSH and CDR2 as LQKENI. The CDR3 loop reads CASSPPGQGATGELFF. In DNA form, the CDR3 reads TGTGCCAGCTCACCACCGGGACAGGGGGCAACCGGGGAGCTGTTTTTT.

The chain uses TRBV5-6 and TRBJ2-1; D gene unclear. Germline V gives CDR1 SGHDT, CDR2 YYEEEE. The CDR3 spans 11 residues. Trimming stripped 0 bases from V and 8 bases from J, with 3 bases between. CDR3 nucleotides: TGTGCCAGCAGCTTGGAGGATGAGCAGTTCTTC. As protein: CASSLEDEQFF.

The table lists this clone with a count of one. The chain is built from TRBV7-9 and TRBJ1-4; D is perhaps TRBD1 (5 bases). This CDR3 region has 15 residues. V gave up 2 bases and J gave up 7 bases, with 14 bases separating them. The germline CDR1 and CDR2 sequences are SEHNR and FQNEAQ (reference sequence). CDR3 residues: CASSLNWGVGEKLFF. The CDR3 nucleotides are TGTGCCAGCAGCTTAAATTGGGGCGTGGGTGAAAAACTGTTTTTT.

With regard to this clone: Other DNA sequences from this sample encode an identical CDR3 as well. V usage is TRBV2 and J usage is TRBJ1-1; D unclear. The CDR3 totals 13 residues. V gave up 1 base and J gave up 1 base, with 4 bases separating them. Germline V lookup: CDR1 SNHLY, CDR2 FYNNEI. The CDR3 loop reads CASSEGGNTEAFF. The CDR3 nucleotides read TGTGCCAGCAGTGAAGGAGGGAACACTGAAGCTTTCTTT.

The chain is built from TRBV15 and TRBJ2-4; D is undetermined. Germline CDR1 LNHNV, CDR2 YYDKDF (reference sequence). V gave up 4 bases and J gave up 3 bases, with 7 bases separating them. The CDR3 has 13 amino acids. The CDR3 DNA reads as TGTGCCACCAGCAACCGGGTCAAAAACATTCAGTACTTC. Encoded protein: CATSNRVKNIQYF.

The chain joins TRBV4-2 to TRBJ2-5; 9 bases line up with TRBD2. With 1 base clipped from V and 2 bases from J, the junction kept 5 bases outside the gene matches. Germline CDR1 is LGHNA and CDR2 is YNFKEQ. The CDR3 runs to 16 residues. The CDR3 loop is CASSQGPGLAQETQYF. For the CDR3, the DNA is TGTGCCAGCAGCCAAGGTCCGGGACTAGCTCAAGAGACCCAGTACTTC.

The rearrangement joins TRBV5-1 to TRBJ1-1, with D unresolved. CDR1 is SGHRS, CDR2 YFSETQ, per germline. This CDR3 comprises 14 residues. Trimming shortened V by 2 bases and J by 2 bases, and 10 bases separated the two germline ends. The CDR3 spells CASSLTTSNTEAFF. In nucleotides, the CDR3 is TGCGCCAGCAGCTTAACGACTTCTAACACTGAAGCTTTCTTT.

The rearrangement links TRBV6-5 to TRBJ1-1; D unclear. The V end lost 5 bases, the J end lost 1 base, and 8 bases lay between the germline ends. The CDR3 is made up of 13 amino acids. Germline V lookup: CDR1 MNHEY, CDR2 SVGAGI. The CDR3 region is CASSTPGNTEAFF. The CDR3 DNA reads as TGTGCCAGCAGTACACCGGGGAACACTGAAGCTTTCTTT.

This chain joins TRBV20-1 and TRBJ1-5; 8 bases align to TRBD1. V lost 3 bases to trimming and J lost 5 bases; unmatched junction nucleotides: 9. Per the germline V gene, CDR1 is DFQATT and CDR2 is SNEGSKA (reference sequence). The CDR3 loop spans 15 amino acids. The CDR3 spells CSASSPQGEDQPQHF. DNA of the CDR3: TGCAGTGCTAGTAGCCCACAGGGGGAGGATCAGCCCCAGCATTTT.

The rearrangement uses TRBV11-2 and TRBJ2-7; D may be TRBD1 (5 bases). Trimming took off 1 base at V and 4 bases at J, with 14 bases between the two ends. The CDR3 spans 15 residues. Germline V lookup: CDR1 SGHAT, CDR2 FQNNGV. CDR3 protein: CASSLGMGRAYEQYV. CDR3 nucleotides: TGTGCCAGCAGCTTAGGTATGGGCAGGGCTTACGAGCAGTACGTC.

The V call is TRBV14, the J call TRBJ2-2, with D unresolved. The CDR3 contains 15 residues. Trimming took off 1 base at V and 1 base at J, with 7 bases between the two ends. CDR1 is SGHDN and CDR2 is FVKESK in the germline V gene. The CDR3 is CASSQAPGNTGELFF. CDR3 nucleotides: TGTGCCAGCAGCCAAGCGCCCGGGAACACCGGGGAGCTGTTTTTT. Complete variable domain (other parts from reference TRBV14 and TRBJ2-2): EAGVTQFPSHSVIEKGQTVTLRCDPISGHDNLYWYRRVMGKEIKFLLHFVKESKQDESGMPNNRFLAERTGGTYSTLKVQPAELEDSGVYFCASSQAPGNTGELFFGEGSRLTVL.

The rearrangement joins TRBV6-2 or TRBV6-3 to TRBJ1-2; 8 nucleotides align to TRBD1. The CDR3 totals 14 residues. Germline assignment: CDR1 MNHEY and CDR2 SVGEGT. J gave up 13 bases and V 2 bases, and 12 bases lay outside the gene matches. The CDR3 sequence is CASSYAGQGLSGTF. The CDR3 DNA reads TGTGCCAGCAGTTACGCTGGACAGGGCCTGAGTGGCACCTTC.

The V and J genes are TRBV5-1 and TRBJ2-1, with 8 bases identical to TRBD1. V gave up 3 bases and J gave up 6 bases; unmatched junction bases: 5. Germline CDR1 SGHRS, CDR2 YFSETQ. The CDR3 totals 14 residues. In DNA, the CDR3 is TGCGCCAGCAGCTGGGACAGGAAGATCAATGAGCAGTTCTTC. The encoded protein is CASSWDRKINEQFF.

This chain joins TRBV28 and TRBJ2-1; the match to TRBD1 covers 7 bases. CDR3 size: 12 residues. Germline V gives CDR1 MDHEN, CDR2 SYDVKM. V lost 6 bases and J lost 8; bases outside the gene matches: 4. Here the CDR3 DNA reads TGTGCCAGCAGCACACAGGGGTATGAGCAGTTCTTC. Amino acids: CASSTQGYEQFF. Supplemented by reference TRBV28 and TRBJ2-1, the full variable domain reads DVKVTQSSRYLVKRTGEKVFLECVQDMDHENMFWYRQDPGLGLRLIYFSYDVKMKEKGDIPEGYSVSREKKERFSLILESASTNQTSMYLCASSTQGYEQFFGPGTRLTVL.

J is TRBJ1-1 and V is TRBV28; maybe TRBD1 (5 bases). The CDR3 covers 14 residues. V lost 2 bases to trimming and J lost 7 bases, with 14 bases between them. CDR1 is MDHEN, CDR2 SYDVKM, per germline. CDR3 sequence reads: CASSLVGQGNEAFF. The CDR3 bases are TGTGCCAGCAGTTTAGTTGGACAAGGGAATGAAGCTTTCTTT.

The gene calls are TRBV6-6 and TRBJ1-4; 10 bases match TRBD1. The V gene's germline CDR1 is MNHNY and CDR2 SVGAGI (reference sequence). The CDR3 has 14 residues. V gave up 6 bases and J gave up 6 bases; unmatched junction bases: 4. CDR3 sequence reads: CASRMTGGDEKLFF. CDR3 bases: TGTGCCAGCAGAATGACAGGGGGCGATGAAAAACTGTTTTTT.

This chain uses TRBV28 with TRBJ1-2; D gene ambiguous. Trimming removed 6 bases from V and 4 bases from J, with 12 bases in between. The germline V gene encodes CDR1 MDHEN and CDR2 SYDVKM. CDR3 length: 13 residues. CDR3 DNA: TGTGCCAGCAGCCTTAGGACTGTCTATGGCTACACCTTC. Residues: CASSLRTVYGYTF.

The chain employs TRBV20-1 and TRBJ2-3, with D unclear. There are 11 residues in the CDR3. V lost 1 base and J 5 bases, leaving 4 bases between the germline ends. Per the germline V gene, CDR1 is DFQATT and CDR2 is SNEGSKA (reference sequence). The CDR3 nucleotides are TGCAGTGCTAGAGCCGGAGATACGCAGTATTTT. Amino acids: CSARAGDTQYF.

CDR3 amino acids: CASSLQGSQGYTF. Here the CDR3 DNA reads TGTGCCAGCAGCTTACAGGGAAGTCAGGGCTACACCTTC. The chain has TRBV12-3 or TRBV12-4 and TRBJ1-2; a weak D match, TRBD1 (6 bases). This CDR3 comprises 13 residues. Deletions cut 6 bases from V and 8 bases from J, with 16 bases between.

The J gene is TRBJ2-1, the V gene TRBV5-6; 9 bases are shared with TRBD1. This CDR3 spans 14 amino acids. The junction had 4 bases not matched to a gene; V was cut back by 5 bases and J by 4 bases. Germline-derived CDR1 and CDR2 are SGHDT and YYEEEE. CDR3 nucleotides: TGTGCCAGCAGGCGGACAGGGGCGTACAATGAGCAGTTCTTC. This gives the protein CASRRTGAYNEQFF.

The V gene is TRBV20-1, the J gene TRBJ2-5; possibly TRBD1 for D (6 bases). Germline V gene lookup returns CDR1 DFQATT and CDR2 SNEGSKA (reference sequence). The CDR3 runs 14 residues. Trimming took 6 bases from V and 5 from J, leaving 19 bases between them. As DNA, the CDR3 is TGCAGTGCCAGTGACCAGGGGTTCCAGGAGACCCAGTACTTC. Translation gives CSASDQGFQETQYF.

V and J are TRBV6-5 and TRBJ1-1, with 10 bases aligning to TRBD1. This CDR3 has 14 amino acids. J lost 2 bases, V lost 7 bases, and 4 bases had no gene match. Per the germline V gene, CDR1 is MNHEY and CDR2 is SVGAGI. CDR3 nucleotides: TGTGCCAGCATTAGACAGGGGGCTAACACTGAAGCTTTCTTT. The encoded protein is CASIRQGANTEAFF.